This T cell receptor (beta chain) was captured by sequencing in a study of cytomegalovirus exposure and HLA in healthy donors. PCR amplification relied on 60 Vbeta primers (plus 13 Jbeta primers). Only in-frame clones appear in the TCRdb table, and some are missing; sequencing was by immunoSEQ multiplex PCR. Here the sample spans under 200,000 clones, approximately 86% being singletons. Sequencing was performed on PBMCs. The receptor's source is a woman aged 30 to 39 in good health and CMV-seronegative.

CDR3 region: CASSLVRGGNQPQHF. The CDR3 region has the DNA TGTGCCAGCAGTCTCGTCCGGGGAGGCAATCAGCCCCAGCATTTT. The chain employs TRBV28 and TRBJ1-5; no clear D. Trimming removed 5 bases from V and 2 bases from J, with 13 bases in between. This CDR3 is built from 15 residues. Germline V gene data show CDR1 as MDHEN and CDR2 as SYDVKM. Variable domain in full (rest from reference TRBV28 and TRBJ1-5): DVKVTQSSRYLVKRTGEKVFLECVQDMDHENMFWYRQDPGLGLRLIYFSYDVKMKEKGDIPEGYSVSREKKERFSLILESASTNQTSMYLCASSLVRGGNQPQHFGDGTRLSIL.